The sequence of this TCR beta chain was determined in a study of breast tumors, draining lymph nodes, adjacent tissues. Samples came from axillary lymph nodes draining the breast cancer. TCRdb redid the calling of the multiplex PCR reads with MiXCR, one entry per CDR3 protein. The table lists approximately 200,000 distinct CDR3 sequences, about 32% of them singletons. Germline CDR1 SQVTM, CDR2 ANQGSEA. The CDR3 sequence is 13 residues long. V was pared by 7 bases and J by 1 base, with 13 bases between. The sequence was obtained from a female donor with breast cancer. Some clones in this sample may be carry-over from other donors' samples. Sequenced: axillary lymph node tissue. The chain combines TRBV29-1 with TRBJ2-5; D tentatively reads TRBD1 or TRBD2 (5 bases each). The CDR3 sequence is CSGGPAPQETQYF. CDR3 DNA sequence: TGCAGCGGGGGACCAGCCCCCCAAGAGACCCAGTACTTC.